The clone carrying this T cell receptor beta chain was observed a few times. The antigen is unknown. Per the germline V gene, CDR1 is SGHDT and CDR2 is YYEEEE. This CDR3 spans 15 amino acids. V lost 3 bases and J lost 6, with 18 bases in between. The data derive from a study of identical twins. Study-wide results and limits: Analyses of zero insertions could, in part, be confounded by invariant MAIT and iNKT cells. Out-of-frame alpha sequences common to twins were enriched for low generation probability.

Template switching added a universal primer binding site, and final cDNA carried unique molecular identifiers. TCRdb re-called the 5' RACE reads through MiXCR, storing one row per CDR3 protein. Of approximately 890,000 distinct CDR3 sequences listed, over 9% are singletons. The same data also contributed to another study, on yellow fever vaccine responses in identical twins.

The sample taken for sequencing was PBMCs. This chain links TRBV5-6 with TRBJ1-2; no reliable D call. This receptor was identified in a woman under 30 in good health. The CDR3 region is CASSSTTSRLHGYTF. Here the CDR3 DNA reads TGTGCCAGCAGCTCAACCACTTCTCGCCTCCATGGCTACACCTTC. Complete variable domain (other parts from reference TRBV5-6 and TRBJ1-2): DAGVTQSPTHLIKTRGQQVTLRCSPKSGHDTVSWYQQALGQGPQFIFQYYEEEERQRGNFPDRFSGHQFPNYSSELNVNALLLGDSALYLCASSSTTSRLHGYTFGSGTRLTVV.